Shown below are 2 T cell receptor beta chains from a single sample sequenced in a study of OX40 agonist ivuxolimab in advanced cancers. The library was obtained by the immunoSEQ multiplex PCR assay. The immuneACCESS repertoire file appears here via TCRdb, limited to in-frame rearrangements. These files lack a portion of the clones; in checked studies, under half of the deficit traces to unresolved V genes, and the cause of the others is not known. The sample contains approximately 41,000 clones, around nine tenths of them found a single time. 35% to 40% of the sample comes from the top ten. The sample in question was CD4+ or CD8+ T cells sorted from blood, obtained in a trial of the OX40 agonist ivuxolimab. The origin of the receptors is an adult with an advanced solid tumor such as melanoma, head and neck, liver or kidney cancer.

This chain links TRBV6-4 with TRBJ2-5; TRBD1 is a possible D gene (6 bases). V was cut by 6 bases and J by 5 bases, with 16 bases left in between. CDR1 MRHNA and CDR2 SNTAGT come from the germline V gene. The CDR3 is 14 residues long. Here the CDR3 DNA reads TGTGCCAGCAGCCTTAACAGGGCGGCGGAGACCCAGTACTTC. The encoded protein is CASSLNRAAETQYF.

This clone was counted once. The V gene is TRBV6-1, the J gene TRBJ2-2, with 8 nucleotides matching TRBD1. There are 14 residues in the CDR3. Germline values: CDR1 MNHNS, CDR2 SASEGT. V dropped 7 bases and J dropped 6; count of bases not matched to a gene: 7. In DNA, the CDR3 is TGTGCCAGCACAGCAGGGGGCAGCCCCGGGGAGCTGTTTTTT. Amino acid sequence: CASTAGGSPGELFF.